The source of this T cell receptor (beta chain) is a study of T cell responses to AZD1222 COVID-19 vaccine. Using immunoSEQ multiplex PCR, the repertoire was profiled, and TCRdb retains in-frame clones only, with some absent. The sample yields more than 150,000 clones, 94% seen once. Germline CDR1 reads SGHNT; CDR2 reads YYREEE (reference sequence). J lost 0 bases, V lost 4 bases, and 11 bases had no gene match. The CDR3 covers 17 residues. This chain joins TRBV5-4 and TRBJ2-5; TRBD1 matches 8 bases. The TCR sequence derives from an adult in good health. This sample comprised peripheral blood, obtained on day 0 of AZD1222 vaccination. The CDR3 DNA reads TGTGCCAGCAGCCAAGGATGGACAGGGAAGTACCAAGAGACCCAGTACTTC. It codes for CASSQGWTGKYQETQYF.